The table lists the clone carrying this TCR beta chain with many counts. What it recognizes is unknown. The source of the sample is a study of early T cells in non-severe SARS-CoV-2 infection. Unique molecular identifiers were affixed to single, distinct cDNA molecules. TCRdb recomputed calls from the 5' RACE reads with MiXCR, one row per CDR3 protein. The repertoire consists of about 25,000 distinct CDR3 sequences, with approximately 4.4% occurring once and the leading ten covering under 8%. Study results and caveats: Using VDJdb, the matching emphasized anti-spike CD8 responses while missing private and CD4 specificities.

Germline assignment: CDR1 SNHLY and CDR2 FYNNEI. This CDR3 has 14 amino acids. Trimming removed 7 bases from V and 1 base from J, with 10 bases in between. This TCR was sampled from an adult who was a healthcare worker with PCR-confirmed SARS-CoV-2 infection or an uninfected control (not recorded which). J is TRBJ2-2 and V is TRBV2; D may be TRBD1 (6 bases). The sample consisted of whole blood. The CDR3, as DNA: TGTGCCAGCACCGGACAGCTGAACACCGGGGAGCTGTTTTTT. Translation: CASTGQLNTGELFF.